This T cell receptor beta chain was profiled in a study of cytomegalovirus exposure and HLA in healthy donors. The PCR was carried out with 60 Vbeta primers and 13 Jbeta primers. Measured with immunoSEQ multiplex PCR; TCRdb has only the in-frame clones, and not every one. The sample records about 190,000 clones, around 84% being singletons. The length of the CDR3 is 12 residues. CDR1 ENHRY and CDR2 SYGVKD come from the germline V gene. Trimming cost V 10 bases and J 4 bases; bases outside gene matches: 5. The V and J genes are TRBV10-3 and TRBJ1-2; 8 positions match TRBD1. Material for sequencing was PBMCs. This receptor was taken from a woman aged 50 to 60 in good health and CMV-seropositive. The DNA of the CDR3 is TGTGCCACACAGGGGGTGCCCTATGGCTACACCTTC. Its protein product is CATQGVPYGYTF.